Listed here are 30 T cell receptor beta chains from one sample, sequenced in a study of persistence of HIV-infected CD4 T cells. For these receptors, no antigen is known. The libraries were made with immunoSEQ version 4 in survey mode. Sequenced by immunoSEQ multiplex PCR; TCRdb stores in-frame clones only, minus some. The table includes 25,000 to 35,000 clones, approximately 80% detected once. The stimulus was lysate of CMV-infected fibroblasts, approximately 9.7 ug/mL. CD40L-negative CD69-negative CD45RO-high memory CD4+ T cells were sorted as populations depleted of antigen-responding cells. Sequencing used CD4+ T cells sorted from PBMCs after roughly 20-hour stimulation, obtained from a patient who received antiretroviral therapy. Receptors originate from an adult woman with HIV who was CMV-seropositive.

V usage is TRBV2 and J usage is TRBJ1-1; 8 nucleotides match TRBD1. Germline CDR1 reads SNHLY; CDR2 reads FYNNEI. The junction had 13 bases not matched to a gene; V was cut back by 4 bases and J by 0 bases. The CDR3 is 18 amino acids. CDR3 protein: CASSARIRSGGLNTEAFF. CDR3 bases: TGTGCCAGCAGTGCCCGGATCCGATCAGGGGGCCTGAACACTGAAGCTTTCTTT.

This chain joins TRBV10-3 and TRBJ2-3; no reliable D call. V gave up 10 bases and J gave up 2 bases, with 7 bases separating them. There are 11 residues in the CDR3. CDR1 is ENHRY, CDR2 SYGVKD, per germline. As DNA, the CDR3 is TGTGCCACGCTCATCACAGATACGCAGTATTTT. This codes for CATLITDTQYF.

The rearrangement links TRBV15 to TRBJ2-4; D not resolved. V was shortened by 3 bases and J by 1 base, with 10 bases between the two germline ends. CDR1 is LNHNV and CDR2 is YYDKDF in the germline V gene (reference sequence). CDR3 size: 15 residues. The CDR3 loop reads CATSRDPMAKNIQYF. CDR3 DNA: TGTGCCACCAGCAGGGACCCCATGGCCAAAAACATTCAGTACTTC.

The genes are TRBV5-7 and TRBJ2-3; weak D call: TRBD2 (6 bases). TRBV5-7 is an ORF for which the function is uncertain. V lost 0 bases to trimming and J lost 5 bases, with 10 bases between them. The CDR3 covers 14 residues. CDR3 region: CASSLEWGEDTQYF. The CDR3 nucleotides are TGTGCCAGCAGCTTGGAGTGGGGGGAAGATACGCAGTATTTT.

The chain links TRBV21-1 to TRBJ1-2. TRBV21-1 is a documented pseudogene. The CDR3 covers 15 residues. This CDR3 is CASSKLPEANYGYTF. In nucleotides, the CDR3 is TGTGCCAGCAGCAAACTCCCGGAGGCTAACTATGGCTACACCTTC.

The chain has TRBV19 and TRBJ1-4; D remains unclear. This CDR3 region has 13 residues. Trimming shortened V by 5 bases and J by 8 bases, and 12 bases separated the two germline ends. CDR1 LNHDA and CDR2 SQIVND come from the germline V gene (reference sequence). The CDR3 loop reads CASSESSGEKLFF. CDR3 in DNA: TGTGCCAGTAGTGAGAGTTCGGGGGAAAAACTGTTTTTT.

The CDR3 sequence: CASSVNTEAFF. In nucleotides, the CDR3 is TGTGCCAGCAGCGTGAACACTGAAGCTTTCTTT. The chain is built from TRBV6-5 and TRBJ1-1; D not resolved. There are 11 residues in the CDR3. V lost 6 bases to trimming and J lost 0 bases, with 2 bases between them. Germline assignment: CDR1 MNHEY and CDR2 SVGAGI.

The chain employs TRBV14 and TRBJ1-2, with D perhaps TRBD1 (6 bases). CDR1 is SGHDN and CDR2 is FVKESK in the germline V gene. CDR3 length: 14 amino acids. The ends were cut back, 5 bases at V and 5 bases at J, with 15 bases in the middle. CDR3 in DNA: TGTGCCAGCAGCGAGGACTTAGGGGGTTATGGCTACACCTTC. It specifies CASSEDLGGYGYTF.

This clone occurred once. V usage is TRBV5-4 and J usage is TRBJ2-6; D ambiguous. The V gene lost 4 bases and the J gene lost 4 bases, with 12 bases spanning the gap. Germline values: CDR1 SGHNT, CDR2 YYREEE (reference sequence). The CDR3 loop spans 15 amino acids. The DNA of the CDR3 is TGTGCCAGCAGCGGCAGAATGTCCGGGGCCAACGTCCTGACTTTC. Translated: CASSGRMSGANVLTF.

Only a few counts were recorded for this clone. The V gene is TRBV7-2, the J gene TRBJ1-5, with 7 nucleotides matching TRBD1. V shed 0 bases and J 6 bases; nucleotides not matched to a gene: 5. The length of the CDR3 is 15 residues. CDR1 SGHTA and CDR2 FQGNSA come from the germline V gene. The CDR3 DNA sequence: TGTGCCAGCAGCTTAGCGAAGGGGGCCTTTCAGCCCCAGCATTTT. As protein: CASSLAKGAFQPQHF.

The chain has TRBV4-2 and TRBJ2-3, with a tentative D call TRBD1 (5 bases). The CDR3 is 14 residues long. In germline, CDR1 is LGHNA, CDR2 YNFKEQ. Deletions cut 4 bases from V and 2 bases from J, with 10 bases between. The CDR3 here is CASSPQGDTDTQYF. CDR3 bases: TGTGCCAGCAGCCCTCAAGGGGACACAGATACGCAGTATTTT.

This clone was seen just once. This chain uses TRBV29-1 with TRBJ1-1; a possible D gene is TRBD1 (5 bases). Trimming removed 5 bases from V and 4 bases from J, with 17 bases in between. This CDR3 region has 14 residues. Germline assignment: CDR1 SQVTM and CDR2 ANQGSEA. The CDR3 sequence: CSVRDVRRGTEAFF. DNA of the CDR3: TGCAGCGTTCGGGACGTTCGACGGGGCACTGAAGCTTTCTTT.

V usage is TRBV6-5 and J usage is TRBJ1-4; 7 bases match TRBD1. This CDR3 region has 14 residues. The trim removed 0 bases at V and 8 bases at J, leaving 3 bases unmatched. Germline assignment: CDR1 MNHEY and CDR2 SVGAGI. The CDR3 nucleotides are TGTGCCAGCAGTTACTCAGGGGGCAGGGAAAAACTGTTTTTT. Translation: CASSYSGGREKLFF.

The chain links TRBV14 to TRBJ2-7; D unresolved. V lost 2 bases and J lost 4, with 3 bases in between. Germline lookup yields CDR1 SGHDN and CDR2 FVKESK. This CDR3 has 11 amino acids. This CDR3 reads CASSQNYEQYF. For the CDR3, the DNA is TGTGCCAGCAGCCAAAATTACGAGCAGTACTTC. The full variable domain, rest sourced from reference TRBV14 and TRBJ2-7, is EAGVTQFPSHSVIEKGQTVTLRCDPISGHDNLYWYRRVMGKEIKFLLHFVKESKQDESGMPNNRFLAERTGGTYSTLKVQPAELEDSGVYFCASSQNYEQYFGPGTRLTVT.

The CDR3: CASSPQGDGNTIYF. The CDR3, as DNA: TGTGCCAGCTCACCCCAGGGGGACGGAAACACCATATATTTT. The chain uses TRBV18 and TRBJ1-3; 7 nucleotides line up with TRBD1. The germline CDR1 and CDR2 sequences are KGHSH and LQKENI. The ends lost 3 bases at V and 4 bases at J; junction bases unmatched: 3. The CDR3 length is 14 residues.

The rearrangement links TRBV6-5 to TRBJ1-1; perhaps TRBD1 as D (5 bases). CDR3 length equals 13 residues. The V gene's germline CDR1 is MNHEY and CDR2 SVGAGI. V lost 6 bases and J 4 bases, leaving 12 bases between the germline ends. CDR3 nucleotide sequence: TGTGCCAGCAGCTCTGCAGGGCCCACTGAAGCTTTCTTT. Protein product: CASSSAGPTEAFF.

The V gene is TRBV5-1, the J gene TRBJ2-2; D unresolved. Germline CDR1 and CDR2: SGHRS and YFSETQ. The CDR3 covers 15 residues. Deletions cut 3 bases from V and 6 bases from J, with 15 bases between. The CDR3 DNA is TGCGCCAGCAGCTCCGCCGCCTTAGGAGCCGGGGAGCTGTTTTTT. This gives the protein CASSSAALGAGELFF.

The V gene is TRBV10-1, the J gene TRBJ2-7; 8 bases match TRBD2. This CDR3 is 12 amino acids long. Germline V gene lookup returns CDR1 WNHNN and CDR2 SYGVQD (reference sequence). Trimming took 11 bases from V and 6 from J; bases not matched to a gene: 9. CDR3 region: CAHPGGAGEQYV. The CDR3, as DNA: TGCGCCCACCCGGGGGGGGCGGGCGAGCAGTACGTC.

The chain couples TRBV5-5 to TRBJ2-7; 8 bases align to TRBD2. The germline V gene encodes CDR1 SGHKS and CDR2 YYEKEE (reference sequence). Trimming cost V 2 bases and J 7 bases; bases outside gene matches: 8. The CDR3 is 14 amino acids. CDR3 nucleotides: TGTGCCAGCAGCTTTAGCGGGGCCAGGGAGGAGCAGTACTTC. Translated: CASSFSGAREEQYF.

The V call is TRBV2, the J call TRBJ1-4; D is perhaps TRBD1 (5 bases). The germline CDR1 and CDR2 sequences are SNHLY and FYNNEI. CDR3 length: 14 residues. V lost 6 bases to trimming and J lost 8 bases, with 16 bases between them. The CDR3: CASRVSGQGEKLFF. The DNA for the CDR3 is TGTGCCAGCAGGGTGTCAGGGCAAGGGGAAAAACTGTTTTTT.

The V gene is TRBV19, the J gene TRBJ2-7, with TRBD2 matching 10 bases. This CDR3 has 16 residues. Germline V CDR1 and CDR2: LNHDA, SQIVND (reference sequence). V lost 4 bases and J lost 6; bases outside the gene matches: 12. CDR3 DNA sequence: TGTGCCAGTAGTACCCTAGCGGGGGTTTATAAGGGCGAGCAGTACGTC. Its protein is CASSTLAGVYKGEQYV.

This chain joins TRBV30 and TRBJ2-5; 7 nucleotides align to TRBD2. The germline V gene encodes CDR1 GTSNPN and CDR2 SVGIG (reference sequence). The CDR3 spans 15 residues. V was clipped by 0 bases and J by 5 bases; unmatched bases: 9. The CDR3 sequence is CAWSVLAGPRETQYF. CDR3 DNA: TGTGCCTGGAGTGTCTTAGCGGGCCCTCGGGAGACCCAGTACTTC.

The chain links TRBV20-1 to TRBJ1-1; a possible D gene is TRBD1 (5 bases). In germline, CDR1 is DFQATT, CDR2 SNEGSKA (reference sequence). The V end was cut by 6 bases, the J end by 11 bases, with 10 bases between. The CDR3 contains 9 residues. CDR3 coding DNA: TGCAGTGCCTACCGGGACGCTTTCTTT. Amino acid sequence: CSAYRDAFF.

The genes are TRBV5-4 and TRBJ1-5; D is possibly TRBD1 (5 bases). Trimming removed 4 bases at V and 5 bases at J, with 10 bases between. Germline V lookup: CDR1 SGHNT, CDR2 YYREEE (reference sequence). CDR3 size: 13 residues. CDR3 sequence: CASSPDTDQPQHF. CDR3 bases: TGTGCCAGCAGCCCGGACACAGATCAGCCCCAGCATTTT.

The CDR3 region is CSVGGAKDTQYF. The DNA for the CDR3 is TGCAGCGTTGGAGGGGCTAAAGATACGCAGTATTTT. The chain carries TRBV29-1 and TRBJ2-3; either TRBD1 or TRBD2 may supply D (5 bases each). The V and J ends lost 4 bases and 5 bases respectively, with 10 bases between them. The CDR3 length is 12 residues. Germline V gives CDR1 SQVTM, CDR2 ANQGSEA.

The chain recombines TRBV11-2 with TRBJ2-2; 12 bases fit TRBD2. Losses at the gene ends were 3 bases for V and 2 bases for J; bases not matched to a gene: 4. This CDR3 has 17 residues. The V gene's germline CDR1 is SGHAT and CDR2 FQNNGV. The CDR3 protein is CASSFRTSGVNTGELFF. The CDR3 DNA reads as TGTGCCAGCAGCTTTCGGACTAGCGGGGTTAACACCGGGGAGCTGTTTTTT.

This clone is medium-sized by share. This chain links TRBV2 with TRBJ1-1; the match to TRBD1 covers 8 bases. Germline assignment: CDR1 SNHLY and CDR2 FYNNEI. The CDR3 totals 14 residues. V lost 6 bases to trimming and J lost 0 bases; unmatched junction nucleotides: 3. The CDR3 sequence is CASRPDRVNTEAFF. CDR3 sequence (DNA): TGTGCCAGCAGACCGGACAGGGTGAACACTGAAGCTTTCTTT.

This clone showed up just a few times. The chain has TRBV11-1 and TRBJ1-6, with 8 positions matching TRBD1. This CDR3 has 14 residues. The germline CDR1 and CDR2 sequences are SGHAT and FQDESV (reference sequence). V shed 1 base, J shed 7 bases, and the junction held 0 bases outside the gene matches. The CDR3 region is CASSLGQGNSPLHF. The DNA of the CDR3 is TGTGCCAGCAGCTTAGGACAGGGGAATTCACCCCTCCACTTT.

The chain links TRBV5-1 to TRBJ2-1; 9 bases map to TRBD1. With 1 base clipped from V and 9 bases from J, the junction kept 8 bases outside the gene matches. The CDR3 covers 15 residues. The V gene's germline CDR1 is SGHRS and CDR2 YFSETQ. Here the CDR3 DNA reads TGCGCCAGCAGCTTGCAACCGGGACAGGGCACTGAGCAGTTCTTC. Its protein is CASSLQPGQGTEQFF.

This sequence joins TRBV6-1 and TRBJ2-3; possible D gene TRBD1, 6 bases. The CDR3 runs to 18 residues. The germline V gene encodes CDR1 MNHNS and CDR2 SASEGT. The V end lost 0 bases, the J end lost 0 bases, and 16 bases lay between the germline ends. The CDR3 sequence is CASSEAVTGSTSTDTQYF. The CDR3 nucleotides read TGTGCCAGCAGTGAAGCTGTGACAGGCTCTACTAGCACAGATACGCAGTATTTT.